This is a list of T cell receptor beta chains from one sample in a study of T cell responses to AZD1222 COVID-19 vaccine. Generated by immunoSEQ multiplex PCR, the TCRdb table keeps only in-frame clones and is missing some. This table has some 130,000 clones, about nine tenths appearing once. The starting material was peripheral blood, obtained on day 0 of AZD1222 vaccination. These receptor sequences come from an adult in good health. CDR3s include the opening cysteine and the closing phenylalanine or tryptophan. D genes are given only for firm matches. Some rows mark clone size as missing; the rest say once, few, many or name a class of expanded clone.

clone_size: NA
j_call: TRBJ2-1
d_call: NA
v_call: TRBV28
cdr3_aa: CASSTGGGPYNEQFF
cdr3_nt: TGTGCCAGCAGTACAGGGGGAGGGCCATACAATGAGCAGTTCTTC

clone_size: once
j_call: TRBJ1-4
d_call: NA
v_call: TRBV29-1
cdr3_aa: CSASGVGGEKLFF
cdr3_nt: TGCAGCGCCTCCGGGGTTGGAGGTGAAAAACTGTTTTTT

clone_size: NA
j_call: TRBJ2-3
d_call: TRBD1
v_call: TRBV28
cdr3_aa: CASRRRGGIRTDTQYF
cdr3_nt: TGTGCCAGCAGAAGAAGAGGGGGCATTCGCACAGATACGCAGTATTTT

clone_size: once
j_call: TRBJ1-4
d_call: TRBD1
v_call: TRBV7-9
cdr3_aa: CASTKGAGGEKLFF
cdr3_nt: TGTGCCAGCACCAAGGGGGCGGGAGGTGAAAAACTGTTTTTT

clone_size: NA
j_call: TRBJ2-7
d_call: TRBD1
v_call: TRBV4-3
cdr3_aa: CASSQEQGAWEQYF
cdr3_nt: TGCGCCAGCAGCCAAGAGCAGGGGGCATGGGAGCAGTACTTC

clone_size: NA
j_call: TRBJ1-2
d_call: TRBD1
v_call: TRBV30
cdr3_aa: CAWGGGLYGYTF
cdr3_nt: TGTGCCTGGGGAGGGGGCCTGTATGGCTACACCTTC

clone_size: NA
j_call: TRBJ2-4
d_call: TRBD1
v_call: TRBV6-5
cdr3_aa: CASSSGGVDIQYF
cdr3_nt: TGTGCCAGCAGTTCAGGGGGAGTGGACATTCAGTACTTC

clone_size: NA
j_call: TRBJ2-7
d_call: NA
v_call: TRBV7-3
cdr3_aa: CASSLGSEYEQYF
cdr3_nt: TGTGCCAGCAGCTTAGGATCGGAGTACGAGCAGTACTTC

clone_size: once
j_call: TRBJ2-7
d_call: NA
v_call: TRBV30
cdr3_aa: CAWSVGGEQYF
cdr3_nt: TGTGCCTGGAGTGTAGGAGGGGAGCAGTACTTC

clone_size: NA
j_call: TRBJ1-1
d_call: NA
v_call: TRBV12-3/TRBV12-4
cdr3_aa: CASSRTLNTEAFF
cdr3_nt: TGTGCCAGCAGCCGGACACTTAACACTGAAGCTTTCTTT

clone_size: once
j_call: TRBJ2-7
d_call: NA
v_call: TRBV4-3
cdr3_aa: CASSQEPGFTYEQYF
cdr3_nt: TGCGCCAGCAGCCAAGAGCCAGGATTTACCTACGAGCAGTACTTC

clone_size: NA
j_call: TRBJ1-2
d_call: NA
v_call: TRBV10-3
cdr3_aa: CAISRRDDPRNYGYTF
cdr3_nt: TGTGCCATCAGCAGAAGAGACGACCCGAGGAACTATGGCTACACCTTC

clone_size: NA
j_call: TRBJ1-5
d_call: NA
v_call: TRBV19
cdr3_aa: CATGDGINQPQHF
cdr3_nt: TGTGCCACCGGGGACGGGATCAATCAGCCCCAGCATTTT

clone_size: NA
j_call: TRBJ1-1
d_call: TRBD1
v_call: TRBV10-3
cdr3_aa: CTISGSGGAGTEAFF
cdr3_nt: TGTACCATCAGTGGGTCAGGGGGCGCGGGAACTGAAGCTTTCTTT

clone_size: NA
j_call: TRBJ2-1
d_call: NA
v_call: TRBV6-2/TRBV6-3
cdr3_aa: CASSYFPEQFF
cdr3_nt: TGTGCCAGCAGTTATTTTCCTGAGCAGTTCTTC

clone_size: NA
j_call: TRBJ1-5
d_call: NA
v_call: TRBV30
cdr3_aa: CAWSSGAAQPQHF
cdr3_nt: TGTGCCTGGAGTTCAGGGGCGGCCCAGCCCCAGCATTTT

clone_size: NA
j_call: TRBJ1-4
d_call: TRBD1
v_call: TRBV28
cdr3_aa: CASNPGQEKFNEKLFF
cdr3_nt: TGTGCCAGCAATCCGGGACAGGAAAAATTTAATGAAAAACTGTTTTTT

clone_size: NA
j_call: TRBJ1-2
d_call: NA
v_call: TRBV6-2/TRBV6-3
cdr3_aa: CASSPHGTFAGYTF
cdr3_nt: TGTGCCAGCAGCCCCCACGGGACGTTCGCCGGCTACACCTTC

clone_size: NA
j_call: TRBJ1-5
d_call: NA
v_call: TRBV7-9
cdr3_aa: CASSLSGAGDQPQHF
cdr3_nt: TGTGCCAGCAGCTTAAGTGGCGCAGGGGATCAGCCCCAGCATTTT

clone_size: NA
j_call: TRBJ1-5
d_call: TRBD1
v_call: TRBV9
cdr3_aa: CASSGTGDDNQPQHF
cdr3_nt: TGTGCCAGCAGCGGAACAGGGGACGACAATCAGCCCCAGCATTTT

clone_size: NA
j_call: TRBJ2-3
d_call: TRBD2
v_call: TRBV2
cdr3_aa: CASRTSTSGLGTQYF
cdr3_nt: TGTGCCAGCAGGACTAGCACCTCCGGTTTAGGTACGCAGTATTTT

clone_size: NA
j_call: TRBJ1-1
d_call: NA
v_call: TRBV7-8
cdr3_aa: CASSLEGGRSTEAFF
cdr3_nt: TGTGCCAGCAGCTTAGAGGGGGGCCGTAGCACTGAAGCTTTCTTT

clone_size: NA
j_call: TRBJ2-5
d_call: TRBD2
v_call: TRBV28
cdr3_aa: CASSSGGVQTQYF
cdr3_nt: TGTGCCAGTTCTAGCGGGGGGGTTCAGACCCAGTACTTC

clone_size: NA
j_call: TRBJ1-1
d_call: NA
v_call: TRBV7-9
cdr3_aa: CASSLVQIVGQEAEAFF
cdr3_nt: TGTGCCAGCAGCTTAGTCCAAATCGTAGGGCAGGAAGCTGAAGCTTTCTTT

clone_size: NA
j_call: TRBJ2-5
d_call: NA
v_call: TRBV24-1
cdr3_aa: CATSGRGQGAQETQYF
cdr3_nt: TGTGCCACCAGTGGGCGGGGGCAGGGGGCCCAAGAGACCCAGTACTTC

clone_size: NA
j_call: TRBJ1-4
d_call: NA
v_call: TRBV11-2
cdr3_aa: CASSLTTPGTFTNEKLFF
cdr3_nt: TGTGCCAGCAGCTTAACCACCCCCGGGACGTTCACTAATGAAAAACTGTTTTTT

clone_size: NA
j_call: TRBJ1-2
d_call: NA
v_call: TRBV7-6
cdr3_aa: CASSLGFAGTYGYTF
cdr3_nt: TGTGCCAGCAGCTTAGGTTTTGCGGGGACCTATGGCTACACCTTC

clone_size: NA
j_call: TRBJ2-7
d_call: NA
v_call: TRBV5-5
cdr3_aa: CASSRQLPGTYYEQYF
cdr3_nt: TGTGCCAGCAGCCGGCAGCTTCCAGGGACTTACTACGAGCAGTACTTC